This entry lists 24 T cell receptor beta chains sequenced from one sample in a study of blood T cell repertoires in COVID-19. The data were produced by immunoSEQ multiplex PCR, yet TCRdb's version contains in-frame clones alone and is incomplete. The sample carries tens of thousands of clones, about 88% recorded once. Input material: peripheral blood. All receptors derive from a man aged 55 to 69 with acute or convalescent COVID-19.

The chain is built from TRBV5-1 and TRBJ1-2, with 7 bases identical to TRBD1. Germline loops: CDR1 SGHRS, CDR2 YFSETQ. Trimming removed 0 bases from V and 3 bases from J; junction bases left unmatched: 5. The CDR3 loop spans 15 amino acids. The CDR3 coding sequence is TGCGCCAGCAGCTTGGAAACAGGGGAAGACTATGGCTACACCTTC. As protein: CASSLETGEDYGYTF.

The V and J genes are TRBV19 and TRBJ1-5, with D perhaps matching TRBD1 (5 bases). Germline lookup yields CDR1 LNHDA and CDR2 SQIVND (reference sequence). CDR3 length: 15 amino acids. The V gene lost 7 bases and the J gene lost 1 base, with 14 bases spanning the gap. CDR3 in DNA: TGTGCCAGTATCCCCGGGTCAGGGAGCAATCAGCCCCAGCATTTT. Translation gives CASIPGSGSNQPQHF.

The chain uses TRBV10-1 and TRBJ2-3, with 7 bases lining up with TRBD1. The germline V gene encodes CDR1 WNHNN and CDR2 SYGVQD (reference sequence). The CDR3 runs 13 residues. Losses at the gene ends were 6 bases for V and 1 base for J; bases not matched to a gene: 1. The DNA for the CDR3 is TGCGCCAGCAGAAGGGGGCGCACAGATACGCAGTATTTT. Its protein is CASRRGRTDTQYF.

The rearrangement joins TRBV21-1 to TRBJ2-2; the listed D gene, TRBD1, was not tested against the DNA. TRBV21-1 is designated a pseudogene. The CDR3 runs to 15 residues. CDR3 amino acids: CASSTPTGKTGELFF. The CDR3 DNA sequence: TGTGCCAGCAGCACCCCGACAGGGAAGACCGGGGAGCTGTTTTTT.

This clone was detected once. The J gene is TRBJ1-2, the V gene TRBV27, with unresolved D. The CDR3 runs to 13 residues. V gave up 5 bases and J gave up 4 bases, with 11 bases separating them. Germline-derived CDR1 and CDR2 are MNHEY and SMNVEV (reference sequence). The CDR3 sequence: CASSPREGYGYTF. The CDR3 DNA is TGTGCCAGCAGTCCTCGGGAGGGCTATGGCTACACCTTC.

The rearrangement links TRBV11-2 to TRBJ2-7, with 7 bases that match TRBD1. This CDR3 is built from 14 residues. V lost 5 bases and J lost 3; bases outside the gene matches: 7. Germline V CDR1 and CDR2: SGHAT, FQNNGV. This chain's CDR3 is CASSVGTVLYEQYF. The DNA for the CDR3 is TGTGCCAGCAGCGTTGGGACAGTTCTCTACGAGCAGTACTTC.

This clone was observed a few times. The chain links TRBV4-1 to TRBJ1-2; 7 nucleotides align to TRBD1. The germline CDR1 and CDR2 sequences are MGHRA and YSYEKL. With 3 bases clipped from V and 4 bases from J, the junction kept 17 bases outside the gene matches. The CDR3 totals 18 residues. The CDR3 spells CASSQPRGIGGNGYGYTF. DNA for the CDR3: TGCGCCAGCAGCCAGCCCAGGGGCATAGGGGGCAACGGCTATGGCTACACCTTC.

The genes are TRBV4-2 and TRBJ2-2; D unresolved. V was pared by 0 bases and J by 1 base, with 9 bases between. Germline values: CDR1 LGHNA, CDR2 YNFKEQ. The CDR3 extends over 16 amino acids. The CDR3 sequence: CASSQESGGNTGELFF. CDR3 in DNA: TGTGCCAGCAGCCAAGAGTCCGGTGGGAACACCGGGGAGCTGTTTTTT.

This chain links TRBV7-2 with TRBJ1-4; 7 bases map to TRBD1. This CDR3 region has 15 residues. After removal of 2 bases from V and 4 bases from J, the junction contained 4 bases not matched to a gene. The germline V gene encodes CDR1 SGHTA and CDR2 FQGNSA. The CDR3 region is CASSLQTGINEKLFF. CDR3 coding DNA: TGTGCCAGCAGCTTACAGACAGGGATTAATGAAAAACTGTTTTTT. The full variable domain, rest sourced from reference TRBV7-2 and TRBJ1-4, is GAGVSQSPSNKVTEKGKDVELRCDPISGHTALYWYRQSLGQGLEFLIYFQGNSAPDKSGLPSDRFSAERTGGSVSTLTIQRTQQEDSAVYLCASSLQTGINEKLFFGSGTQLSVL.

V usage is TRBV4-1 and J usage is TRBJ2-7, with TRBD2 matching 8 bases. The J segment lost 3 bases and the V segment lost 5 bases, leaving 3 bases of the junction unmatched. CDR1 MGHRA and CDR2 YSYEKL come from the germline V gene. CDR3 length equals 13 residues. DNA of the CDR3: TGCGCCAGCAGCTTTCGGGGGGGCTACGAGCAGTACTTC. Amino acid sequence: CASSFRGGYEQYF.

V and J are TRBV15 and TRBJ2-1; perhaps TRBD2 as D (6 bases). Per the germline V gene, CDR1 is LNHNV and CDR2 is YYDKDF (reference sequence). V was clipped by 0 bases and J by 6 bases, with 15 bases between them. The CDR3 contains 16 residues. The CDR3 sequence: CATSRELARGGNEQFF. Written as DNA, the CDR3 is TGTGCCACCAGCAGAGAATTAGCGCGGGGTGGCAATGAGCAGTTCTTC.

The chain joins TRBV28 to TRBJ2-5, with 8 bases that match TRBD2. CDR3 length equals 16 residues. Trimming removed 4 bases from V and 7 bases from J; junction bases left unmatched: 14. Germline CDR1 reads MDHEN; CDR2 reads SYDVKM. The CDR3 loop reads CASSSLAGKPGGTQYF. CDR3 nucleotides: TGTGCCAGCAGTTCATTAGCGGGGAAGCCCGGGGGGACCCAGTACTTC.

This clone was counted a few times. This rearrangement joins TRBV6-5 to TRBJ1-3, with D tentatively TRBD1 (6 bases). Trimming pared 6 bases from V and 1 base from J, leaving 10 bases between. Germline-derived CDR1 and CDR2 are MNHEY and SVGAGI. This CDR3 has 14 amino acids. CDR3 DNA sequence: TGTGCCAGCAGGGTGACAGGATCTGGAAACACCATATATTTT. It codes for CASRVTGSGNTIYF.

The gene calls are TRBV14 and TRBJ1-6; 10 bases align to TRBD1. V trimming: 1 base; J trimming: 3 bases; junction bases outside the gene matches: 6. CDR1 and CDR2 from the germline V gene are SGHDN and FVKESK. The CDR3 runs to 18 residues. The DNA of the CDR3 is TGTGCCAGCAGCCAAGGGGTGGACAGGGGGAACTATAATTCACCCCTCCACTTT. As protein: CASSQGVDRGNYNSPLHF. The full variable domain, completed using reference TRBV14 and TRBJ1-6, is EAGVTQFPSHSVIEKGQTVTLRCDPISGHDNLYWYRRVMGKEIKFLLHFVKESKQDESGMPNNRFLAERTGGTYSTLKVQPAELEDSGVYFCASSQGVDRGNYNSPLHFGNGTRLTVT.

The chain employs TRBV10-2 and TRBJ2-1, with 8 positions matching TRBD1. With 0 bases clipped from V and 5 bases from J, the junction kept 9 bases outside the gene matches. CDR3 length equals 17 residues. Germline V CDR1 and CDR2: WSHSY, SAAADI. The DNA for the CDR3 is TGCGCCAGCAGTGAGTCCCTCAGTCAGGGGGCAAACAATGAGCAGTTCTTC. Protein product: CASSESLSQGANNEQFF.

The rearrangement links TRBV7-6 to TRBJ2-1; D remains ambiguous. CDR3 length: 14 amino acids. Germline V CDR1 and CDR2: SGHVS, FNYEAQ. Trimming shortened V by 5 bases and J by 4 bases, and 12 bases separated the two germline ends. In nucleotides, the CDR3 is TGTGCCAGCAGCGAGGTCCCCTTATACAATGAGCAGTTCTTC. Protein sequence: CASSEVPLYNEQFF.

This chain joins TRBV30 and TRBJ1-1; no firm D call. CDR3 length equals 12 residues. Germline assignment: CDR1 GTSNPN and CDR2 SVGIG (reference sequence). Trimming left V 4 bases short and J 8 bases short, with 14 bases between. This CDR3 reads CAWTKAGREAFF. Here the CDR3 DNA reads TGTGCCTGGACCAAAGCGGGCCGAGAAGCTTTCTTT.

This clone was observed once. This chain connects TRBV7-9 to TRBJ1-1, with D unresolved. Deletions cut 4 bases from V and 11 bases from J, with 23 bases between. In germline, CDR1 is SEHNR, CDR2 FQNEAQ (reference sequence). This CDR3 has 15 residues. This chain's CDR3 is CASSSGVGGPRPAFF. For the CDR3, the DNA is TGTGCCAGCAGCTCTGGGGTAGGAGGGCCCCGTCCTGCTTTCTTT.

The CDR3 sequence is CASEAGGPITGELFF. CDR3 sequence (DNA): TGTGCCAGCGAGGCGGGGGGGCCGATAACCGGGGAGCTGTTTTTT. The chain carries TRBV2 and TRBJ2-2; TRBD2 matches at 9 bases. This CDR3 comprises 15 residues. The germline CDR1 and CDR2 sequences are SNHLY and FYNNEI. The V segment lost 8 bases and the J segment 5 bases; nucleotides outside the gene matches: 9.

Here the CDR3 DNA reads TGTGCCAGCAGTTTATCGGGAGGGTCCTACGAGCAGTACTTC. Translating gives CASSLSGGSYEQYF. The chain joins TRBV27 to TRBJ2-7; 7 bases agree with TRBD2. Germline-derived CDR1 and CDR2 are MNHEY and SMNVEV (reference sequence). The CDR3 loop spans 14 amino acids. After removal of 0 bases from V and 1 base from J, the junction contained 0 bases not matched to a gene.

The genes are TRBV29-1 and TRBJ1-1; 8 bases agree with TRBD1. The germline V gene has CDR1 SQVTM and CDR2 ANQGSEA. The CDR3 is made up of 14 amino acids. With 0 bases clipped from V and 4 bases from J, the junction kept 4 bases outside the gene matches. In DNA, the CDR3 is TGCAGCGTTGAAGATCGACAGGGGACCACTGAAGCTTTCTTT. Translation: CSVEDRQGTTEAFF.

The chain uses TRBV7-8 and TRBJ1-2; 12 bases fit TRBD1. The V segment lost 5 bases and the J segment 8 bases; nucleotides outside the gene matches: 6. CDR1 and CDR2 (germline): SGHVS, FQNEAQ. There are 14 residues in the CDR3. CDR3 sequence: CASSTRDRGRGYTF. The CDR3, as DNA: TGTGCCAGCAGCACCCGGGACAGGGGGCGAGGCTACACCTTC. Based on the CDR3 plus reference TRBV7-8 and TRBJ1-2, the full variable domain is GAGVSQSPRYKVAKRGQDVALRCDPISGHVSLFWYQQALGQGPEFLTYFQNEAQLDKSGLPSDRFFAERPEGSVSTLKIQRTQQEDSAVYLCASSTRDRGRGYTFGSGTRLTVV.

This clone was detected only once. V usage is TRBV5-1 and J usage is TRBJ2-7, with D possibly matching TRBD1 (6 bases). Trimming stripped 4 bases from V and 4 bases from J, with 18 bases between. Looked up from germline, CDR1 is SGHRS and CDR2 is YFSETQ. The CDR3 has 15 amino acids. CDR3 in amino acids: CASSPHPTGLYEQYF. The CDR3 DNA follows: TGCGCCAGCAGCCCACACCCGACAGGTTTATACGAGCAGTACTTC.

V gene TRBV5-1 combines with J gene TRBJ1-1, with 7 bases aligning to TRBD1. Germline V CDR1 and CDR2: SGHRS, YFSETQ. This CDR3 comprises 15 residues. The V and J ends lost 2 bases and 6 bases, in that order; junction bases with no gene match: 10. The CDR3 here is CASSFPTGSGAEAFF. The CDR3 region has the DNA TGCGCCAGCAGCTTTCCGACAGGGTCTGGTGCTGAAGCTTTCTTT.